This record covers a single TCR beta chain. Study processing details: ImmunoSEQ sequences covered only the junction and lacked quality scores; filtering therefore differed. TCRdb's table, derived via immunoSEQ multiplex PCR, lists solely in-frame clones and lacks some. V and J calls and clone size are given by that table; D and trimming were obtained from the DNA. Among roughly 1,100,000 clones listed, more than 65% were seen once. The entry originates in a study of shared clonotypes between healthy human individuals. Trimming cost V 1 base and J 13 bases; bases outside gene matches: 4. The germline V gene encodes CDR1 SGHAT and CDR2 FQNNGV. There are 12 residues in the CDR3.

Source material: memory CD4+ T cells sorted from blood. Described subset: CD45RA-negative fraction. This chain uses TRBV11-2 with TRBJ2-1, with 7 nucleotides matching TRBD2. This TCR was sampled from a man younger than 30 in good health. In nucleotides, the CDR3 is TGTGCCAGCAGCTTAGCGGGAGGCATCCAGTTCTTC. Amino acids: CASSLAGGIQFF.